This T cell receptor beta chain was retrieved from a study of somatic mutations in cytotoxic T cells in rheumatoid arthritis. Clones were sequenced by immunoSEQ multiplex PCR, and TCRdb holds only the in-frame ones, with some missing. Among approximately 15,000 clones listed, 78% were seen once. Study-wide results and caveats: In about an eighth of the roughly 60 patients, the largest CD8+ clone exceeded 20% of CD8+ cells.

The CDR3 runs 16 residues. Germline lookup yields CDR1 SGDLS and CDR2 YYNGEE. V shed 0 bases and J 5 bases; nucleotides not matched to a gene: 6. In the case of this clone: As yet, its antigen is unknown.

The chain uses TRBV9 and TRBJ1-1, with TRBD1 matching over 11 bases. The clonotype originates from an adult with rheumatoid arthritis. Sequenced input: CD8+ T cells sorted from blood. CDR3 coding DNA: TGTGCCAGCAGCGTAGTATCGGACAGGGGGCCGACTGAAGCTTTCTTT. Translated, it gives CASSVVSDRGPTEAFF.